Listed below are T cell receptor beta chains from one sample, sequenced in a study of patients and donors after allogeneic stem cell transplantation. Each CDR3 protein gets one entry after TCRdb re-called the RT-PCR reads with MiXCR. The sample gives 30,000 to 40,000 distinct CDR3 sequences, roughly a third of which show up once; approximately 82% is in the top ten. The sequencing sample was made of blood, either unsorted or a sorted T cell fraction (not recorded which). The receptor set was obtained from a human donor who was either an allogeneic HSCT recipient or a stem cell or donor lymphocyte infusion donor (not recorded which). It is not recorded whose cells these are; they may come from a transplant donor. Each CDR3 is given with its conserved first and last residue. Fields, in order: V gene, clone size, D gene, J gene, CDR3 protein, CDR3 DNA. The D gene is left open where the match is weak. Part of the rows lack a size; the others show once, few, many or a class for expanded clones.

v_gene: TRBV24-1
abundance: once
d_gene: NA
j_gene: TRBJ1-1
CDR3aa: CATRSAMNTEAFF
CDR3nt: TGTGCCACCCGGTCAGCTATGAACACTGAAGCTTTCTTT

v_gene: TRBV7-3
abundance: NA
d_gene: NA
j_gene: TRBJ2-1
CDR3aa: CASSLNRIPLNEQFF
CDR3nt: TGTGCCAGCAGCTTAAATAGAATTCCCCTCAATGAGCAGTTCTTC

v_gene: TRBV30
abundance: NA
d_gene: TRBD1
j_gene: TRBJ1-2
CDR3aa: CAWSPGTGLAYGYTF
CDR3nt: TGTGCCTGGAGTCCCGGGACAGGGCTGGCCTATGGCTACACCTTC

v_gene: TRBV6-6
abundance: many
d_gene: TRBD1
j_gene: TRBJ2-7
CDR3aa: CASSIRGRSSYEQYF
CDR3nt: TGTGCCAGCAGTATCAGGGGGCGAAGCTCCTACGAGCAGTACTTC

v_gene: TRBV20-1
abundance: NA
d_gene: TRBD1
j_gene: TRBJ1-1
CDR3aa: CSARQGGNTEAFF
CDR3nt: TGCAGTGCCCGACAGGGGGGGAACACTGAAGCTTTCTTT

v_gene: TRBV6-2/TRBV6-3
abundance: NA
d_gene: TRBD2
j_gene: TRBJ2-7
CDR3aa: CASSGLAGVGEQYF
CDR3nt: TGTGCCAGCAGCGGACTAGCGGGAGTTGGCGAGCAGTACTTC

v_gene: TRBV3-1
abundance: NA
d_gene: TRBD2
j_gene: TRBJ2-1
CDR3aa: CASSPGLAGANDNEQFF
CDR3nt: TGTGCCAGCAGCCCCGGACTAGCGGGGGCAAATGACAATGAGCAGTTCTTC

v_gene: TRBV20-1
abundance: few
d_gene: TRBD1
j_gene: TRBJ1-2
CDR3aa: CSARVGADRTNSVYYGYTF
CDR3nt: TGCAGTGCTAGAGTAGGGGCGGACAGGACTAATTCGGTGTACTATGGCTACACCTTC

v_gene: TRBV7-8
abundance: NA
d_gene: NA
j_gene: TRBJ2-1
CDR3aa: CASSLSLVGAAGNNEQFF
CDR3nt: TGTGCCAGCAGCTTAAGTTTAGTGGGAGCGGCCGGGAATAACGAGCAGTTCTTC

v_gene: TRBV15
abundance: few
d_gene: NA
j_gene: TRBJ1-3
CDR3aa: CATSRDSGVPGNTIYF
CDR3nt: TGTGCCACCAGCAGAGATTCGGGTGTACCTGGAAACACCATATATTTT

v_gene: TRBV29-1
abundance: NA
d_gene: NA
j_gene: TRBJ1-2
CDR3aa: CSAFQGMDYGYTF
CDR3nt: TGCAGCGCATTTCAGGGGATGGACTATGGCTACACCTTC

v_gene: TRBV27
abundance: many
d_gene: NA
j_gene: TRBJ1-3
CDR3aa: CASMLGSGNTIYF
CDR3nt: TGTGCCAGCATGCTAGGCAGCGGAAACACCATATATTTT

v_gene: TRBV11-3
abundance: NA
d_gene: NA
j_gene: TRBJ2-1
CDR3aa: CASSLAEYNEQFF
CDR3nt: TGTGCCAGCAGCTTAGCGGAATACAATGAGCAGTTCTTC

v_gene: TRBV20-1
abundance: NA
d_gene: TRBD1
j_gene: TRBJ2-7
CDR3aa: CSASPGTGKDEQYF
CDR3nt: TGCAGTGCTAGCCCCGGGACAGGGAAGGACGAGCAGTACTTC